This is a list of T cell receptor beta chains from one sample in a study of PD-1 blockade in classical Hodgkin lymphoma. Produced via immunoSEQ multiplex PCR; TCRdb's table is partial and in-frame only. The repertoire includes 20,000 or so clones, over 65% of them detected once, and about 24% sits in the top ten. Material: peripheral blood mononuclear cells (PBMCs), obtained before the second cycle of nivolumab. These receptors were obtained from a human donor with classical Hodgkin lymphoma. Each CDR3 is given with its conserved first and last residue. D genes are given only for firm matches. A clone size is listed for some rows: how often the clone was seen (once, few, many), or a class if it is expanded.

V,size,J,D,DNA,CDR3
TRBV11-2,.,TRBJ2-1,TRBD2,TGTGCCAGCAGCTTTAGCGGGGGGGGCTACAATGAGCAGTTCTTC,CASSFSGGGYNEQFF
TRBV28,.,TRBJ2-4,TRBD1,TGTGCCAGCAGTTTATTAGGGGGCGGTGGAAACATTCAGTACTTC,CASSLLGGGGNIQYF
TRBV27,.,TRBJ1-3,.,TGTGCCAGCAGTCCTGGGGGTTCTGGAAACACCATATATTTT,CASSPGGSGNTIYF
TRBV11-3,.,TRBJ2-1,TRBD1,TGTGCCAGCAGCTTAAGGACCCGGACAGGGGGCTTCGATGAGCAGTTCTTC,CASSLRTRTGGFDEQFF
TRBV28,.,TRBJ1-2,.,TGTGCCAGCAGTTTAACGGCCTATGGCTACACCTTC,CASSLTAYGYTF
TRBV10-3,.,TRBJ2-3,TRBD1,TGTGCCATCAGGACACAGGGGGTGAGCACAGATACGCAGTATTTT,CAIRTQGVSTDTQYF
TRBV7-9,.,TRBJ1-1,.,TGTGCCAGCAGCTCAGGGTCTGAAGCTTTCTTT,CASSSGSEAFF
TRBV2,.,TRBJ1-4,TRBD1,TGTGCCAGCAGGAGGACAGGGGCAAATGAAAAACTGTTTTTT,CASRRTGANEKLFF
TRBV9,.,TRBJ2-3,.,TGTGCCAGCAGCGTAGGGATAGCGGAACGCACAGATACGCAGTATTTT,CASSVGIAERTDTQYF
TRBV7-2,.,TRBJ1-2,.,TGTGCCAGCAGCTCCTCAGGAATCGGCTACACCTTC,CASSSSGIGYTF
TRBV19,.,TRBJ1-1,.,TGTGCCAGTAAGGATAAGGGATGGACTGAAGCTTTCTTT,CASKDKGWTEAFF
TRBV6-1,.,TRBJ2-1,.,TGTGCCAGCAGTCCACGTTACAGGGACAATGAGCAGTTCTTC,CASSPRYRDNEQFF
TRBV5-1,.,TRBJ2-5,TRBD2,TGCGCCAGCAGCTTGGCAGCGGGAGTGGAGACCCAGTACTTC,CASSLAAGVETQYF
TRBV5-1,.,TRBJ2-1,.,TGCGCCAGCAGCTCCGTGGGGGGAGAAAGTGAGCAGTTCTTC,CASSSVGGESEQFF
TRBV10-3,once,TRBJ1-5,.,TGTGCCATCAGCTCGGGGGAGGCCGGTCAGCCCCAGCATTTT,CAISSGEAGQPQHF
TRBV7-2,few,TRBJ1-5,TRBD1,TGTGCCAGCAGCCTATCCAGGGGGCTGAATCAGCCCCAGCATTTT,CASSLSRGLNQPQHF
TRBV21-1,.,TRBJ1-2,.,TGTGCCAGCAGCAAAGGTAGTGGGGGAGGCTACACCTTC,CASSKGSGGGYTF
TRBV4-1,.,TRBJ2-1,TRBD2,TGCGCCAGCAGCCAAGGGGGGACTAGCGGGAGGGCCTCCTACAATGAGCAGTTCTTC,CASSQGGTSGRASYNEQFF
TRBV19,.,TRBJ2-5,.,TGTGCCAGTAGGTTCCACGGTGCCGAACAAGAGACCCAGTACTTC,CASRFHGAEQETQYF
TRBV19,medium-sized,TRBJ1-1,.,TGTGCCAGTAGTAGGGATCTCCCTACTGAAGCTTTCTTT,CASSRDLPTEAFF